This T cell receptor beta chain was captured by sequencing in a study of blood T cell repertoires in COVID-19. At the level of the study: The United States, Italy and Spain were the sources of the acute and convalescent COVID-19 samples. PBMCs, B-cell-depleted T cells, or T cells were the source of the cDNA or gDNA that made up the material.

Authors' analysis steps: For nucleated cells, counts were estimated from reference gene primer amplification. Assay: immunoSEQ multiplex PCR; the TCRdb copy retains only in-frame clones and omits some. V, J and clone size are those of that table, while D and trimming were read from the DNA. The data hold roughly 40,000 clones, with around 83% observed a single time. The CDR3 length is 14 residues. Per the germline V gene, CDR1 is SGHRS and CDR2 is YFSETQ. Trimming took off 2 bases at V and 8 bases at J, with 16 bases between the two ends. Source material: peripheral blood. This rearrangement joins TRBV5-1 to TRBJ1-2; D not resolved. The origin of this receptor is a human donor with acute or convalescent COVID-19. The donor label of this sample is uncertain. CDR3 residues: CASSLDSTSEGYTF. The CDR3 bases are TGCGCCAGCAGCTTAGATAGCACGTCCGAGGGCTACACCTTC. Based on the CDR3 plus reference TRBV5-1 and TRBJ1-2, the full variable domain is KAGVTQTPRYLIKTRGQQVTLSCSPISGHRSVSWYQQTPGQGLQFLFEYFSETQRNKGNFPGRFSGRQFSNSRSEMNVSTLELGDSALYLCASSLDSTSEGYTFGSGTRLTVV.